These T cell receptor beta chains were read from a single sample in a study of identical twins. In TCRdb, the 5' RACE reads were re-called with MiXCR into one record per CDR3 protein. The table has 450,000 or so distinct CDR3 sequences, 11% to 15% seen once. Another study also made use of these data, one on yellow fever vaccine responses in identical twins.

Sample: CD4+ T cells sorted from blood. Receptor source: a woman aged 18-29 years in good health. CDR3s include the opening cysteine and the closing phenylalanine or tryptophan. Each record gives: clone size, J gene, D gene, V gene, CDR3 protein, CDR3 DNA. D genes are given only for firm matches. Size is stated for part of the rows, as once, few or many counts, or as a class when the clone is expanded.

few,TRBJ1-6,.,TRBV9,CASSVSGSPIEGSPLHF,TGTGCCAGCAGCGTATCAGGCAGCCCCATTGAGGGGTCACCCCTCCACTTT
.,TRBJ2-2,TRBD2,TRBV12-3/TRBV12-4,CASSRTSGMNTGELFF,TGTGCCAGCAGCAGGACTAGCGGGATGAACACCGGGGAGCTGTTTTTT
few,TRBJ2-5,TRBD2,TRBV11-2,CASSLRLLAVQETQYF,TGTGCCAGCAGCTTAAGATTGCTAGCGGTACAAGAGACCCAGTACTTC
.,TRBJ2-7,TRBD2,TRBV11-2,CASSFVGTSGTYEQYF,TGTGCCAGCAGCTTCGTGGGGACTAGCGGGACCTACGAGCAGTACTTC
.,TRBJ1-4,.,TRBV7-2,CASRAPPGEKLFF,TGTGCCAGCAGGGCCCCCCCTGGCGAAAAACTGTTTTTT
.,TRBJ2-7,.,TRBV6-2/TRBV6-3,CASTLRRVGEQYF,TGTGCCAGCACCCTAAGAAGGGTGGGTGAGCAGTACTTC
.,TRBJ2-6,.,TRBV5-4,CASRGDSGANVLTF,TGTGCCAGCAGGGGAGACTCTGGGGCCAACGTCCTGACTTTC
.,TRBJ2-2,TRBD2,TRBV4-1,CASSQGTSGIMNTGELFF,TGCGCCAGCAGCCAAGGGACTAGCGGGATCATGAACACCGGGGAGCTGTTTTTT
many,TRBJ2-7,.,TRBV20-1,CSARRGESSVGEQYF,TGCAGTGCTAGAAGGGGGGAGTCCTCGGTGGGAGAGCAGTACTTC
few,TRBJ2-7,.,TRBV27,CATSRSPGSSYEQYF,TGTGCCACCTCGAGATCGCCCGGGAGCTCCTACGAGCAGTACTTC
.,TRBJ2-7,TRBD2,TRBV5-1,CASSSSPGTSAYEQYF,TGCGCCAGCAGCTCCAGTCCCGGGACTAGTGCCTACGAGCAGTACTTC
few,TRBJ2-7,.,TRBV21-1,CASSKAQGTAYEQYF,TGTGCCAGCAGCAAAGCGCAGGGGACAGCCTACGAGCAGTACTTC
.,TRBJ2-2,TRBD1,TRBV7-8,CASSLTDRPNTGELFF,TGTGCCAGCAGCTTAACGGACAGGCCGAACACCGGGGAGCTGTTTTTT
.,TRBJ2-3,.,TRBV12-3/TRBV12-4,CASNTVGGSTDTQYF,TGTGCCAGCAATACAGTGGGGGGAAGCACAGATACGCAGTATTTT
.,TRBJ1-2,.,TRBV19,CASSIELSLGRDWRGYTF,TGTGCCAGTAGTATTGAATTGTCTCTGGGCAGGGATTGGCGTGGCTACACCTTC
many,TRBJ1-4,.,TRBV7-3,CASSLWQGGEKLFF,TGTGCCAGCAGCTTATGGCAGGGAGGCGAAAAACTGTTTTTT
many,TRBJ2-7,TRBD1,TRBV7-8,CASSSRDSSYEQYF,TGTGCCAGCAGCTCGAGGGACAGCTCCTACGAGCAGTACTTC
few,TRBJ2-7,TRBD1,TRBV6-2/TRBV6-3,CASSTRTGKRSGVEDYEQYF,TGTGCCAGCAGTACGAGGACAGGGAAAAGGTCCGGGGTTGAAGACTACGAGCAGTACTTC
few,TRBJ1-1,.,TRBV15,CATSRDYTEAFF,TGTGCCACCAGCAGAGATTACACTGAAGCTTTCTTT
.,TRBJ1-4,.,TRBV2,CASRGQLNEKLFF,TGTGCCAGCCGAGGACAGCTTAATGAAAAACTGTTTTTT
many,TRBJ2-3,.,TRBV7-2,CASSLAPSPDTQYF,TGTGCCAGCAGCTTAGCCCCCTCTCCAGATACGCAGTATTTT
few,TRBJ2-1,.,TRBV12-3/TRBV12-4,CASSPQVYGEQFF,TGTGCCAGCAGTCCGCAGGTCTATGGTGAGCAGTTCTTC
few,TRBJ1-6,.,TRBV12-3/TRBV12-4,CASRIRTATAGSPLHF,TGTGCCAGCAGAATTAGGACAGCCACGGCAGGATCACCCCTCCACTTT
few,TRBJ2-2,.,TRBV5-1,CASSLHSNTGELFF,TGCGCCAGCAGCTTGCATTCGAACACCGGGGAGCTGTTTTTT
few,TRBJ2-7,.,TRBV18,CASSPYPIGGMGHPYEQYF,TGTGCCAGCTCACCATACCCCATAGGGGGTATGGGTCATCCCTACGAGCAGTACTTC
once,TRBJ2-5,.,TRBV24-1,CATSDLPPAQETQYF,TGTGCCACCAGTGATTTGCCTCCTGCCCAAGAGACCCAGTACTTC
.,TRBJ2-3,.,TRBV5-1,CASSPQGIDTQYF,TGCGCCAGCAGCCCACAGGGTATAGATACGCAGTATTTT
.,TRBJ2-1,.,TRBV12-3/TRBV12-4,CASSFREDNEQFF,TGTGCCAGCAGTTTTCGTGAGGACAATGAGCAGTTCTTC
.,TRBJ2-2,.,TRBV20-1,CSASPSGGVISTGELFF,TGCAGTGCTAGTCCTAGTGGCGGAGTAATTAGTACCGGGGAGCTGTTTTTT
many,TRBJ2-7,TRBD1,TRBV2,CASRRDSYEQYF,TGTGCCAGCAGACGGGACAGCTACGAGCAGTACTTC
.,TRBJ2-5,TRBD1,TRBV12-3/TRBV12-4,CASSSDRVQETQYF,TGTGCCAGCAGCTCCGACAGGGTCCAAGAGACCCAGTACTTC
few,TRBJ2-7,.,TRBV4-2,CASSQERRGTYEQYF,TGTGCCAGCAGCCAAGAAAGAAGGGGAACCTACGAGCAGTACTTC